Listed here is a single T cell receptor beta chain. The antigen remains undetermined. The data were obtained in a study of T cells after yellow fever vaccination. TCRdb analysed the 5' RACE reads with MiXCR anew, one entry per CDR3 protein. The sample includes around 70,000 distinct CDR3 sequences, approximately 6.9% of them seen just once. Trimming removed 10 bases from V and 4 bases from J; junction bases left unmatched: 15. Looked up from germline, CDR1 is LGHDT and CDR2 is YNNKEL (reference sequence). CDR3 length: 15 residues. Study outcomes and limitations: It was the secondary response that reached its peak faster, day 5 versus 15, but it was weaker. Clonotypes shared by both compartments, CD4 and CD8, made up a small share. A large majority of primary-vaccination clones showed up again after the booster (approximately 96% CD4, 88% CD8).

The sequence derives from a man aged 18-30 years who received the YFV17D yellow fever vaccine. The source was CD8+ T cells sorted from PBMCs, collected roughly 5 days after the first yellow fever vaccination. This chain uses TRBV3-1 with TRBJ1-1, with 7 bases fitting TRBD1. The CDR3 region is CATCQDRVGGTEAFF. CDR3 nucleotides: TGTGCCACCTGCCAAGACAGGGTCGGGGGCACTGAAGCTTTCTTT. Together with reference TRBV3-1 and TRBJ1-1, the CDR3 gives the full variable domain: DTAVSQTPKYLVTQMGNDKSIKCEQNLGHDTMYWYKQDSKKFLKIMFSYNNKELIINETVPNRFSPKSPDKAHLNLHINSLELGDSAVYFCATCQDRVGGTEAFFGQGTRLTVV.